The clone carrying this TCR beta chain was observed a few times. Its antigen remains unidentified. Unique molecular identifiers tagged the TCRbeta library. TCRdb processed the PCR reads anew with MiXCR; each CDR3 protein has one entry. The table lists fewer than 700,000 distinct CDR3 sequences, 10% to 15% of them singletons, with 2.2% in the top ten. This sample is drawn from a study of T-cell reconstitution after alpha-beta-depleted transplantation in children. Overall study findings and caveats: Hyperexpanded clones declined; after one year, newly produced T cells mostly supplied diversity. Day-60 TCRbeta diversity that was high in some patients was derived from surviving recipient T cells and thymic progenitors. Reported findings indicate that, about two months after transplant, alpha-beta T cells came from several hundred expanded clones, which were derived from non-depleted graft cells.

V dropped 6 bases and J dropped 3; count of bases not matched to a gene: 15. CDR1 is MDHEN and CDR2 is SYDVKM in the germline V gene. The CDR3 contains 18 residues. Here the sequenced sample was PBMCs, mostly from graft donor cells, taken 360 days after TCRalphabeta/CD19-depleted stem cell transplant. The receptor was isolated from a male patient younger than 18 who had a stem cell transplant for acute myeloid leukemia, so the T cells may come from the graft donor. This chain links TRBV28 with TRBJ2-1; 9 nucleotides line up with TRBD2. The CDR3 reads CASRTDPLAGEVYNEQFF. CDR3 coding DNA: TGTGCCAGCAGGACGGATCCTTTAGCGGGAGAAGTCTACAATGAGCAGTTCTTC.